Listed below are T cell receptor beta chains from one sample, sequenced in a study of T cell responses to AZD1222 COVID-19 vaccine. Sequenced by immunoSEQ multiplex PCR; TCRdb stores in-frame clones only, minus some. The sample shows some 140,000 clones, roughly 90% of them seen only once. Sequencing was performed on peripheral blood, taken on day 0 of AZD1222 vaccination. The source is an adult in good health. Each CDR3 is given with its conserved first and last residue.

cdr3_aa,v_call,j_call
CASSYSIGGDYGYTF,TRBV6-5,TRBJ1-2
CASSLQGASNQPQHF,TRBV7-2,TRBJ1-5
CASSETPDTGELFF,TRBV6-4,TRBJ2-2
CASSRPMRVTYGYTF,TRBV28,TRBJ1-2
CASDTGEFEGEQFF,TRBV5-1,TRBJ2-1
CASSYSGGNGYTF,TRBV12-3/TRBV12-4,TRBJ1-2
CASSQESISGNTIYF,TRBV4-1,TRBJ1-3
CASSIFLADNVRELFF,TRBV19,TRBJ2-2
CASSAHRGLYGYTF,TRBV28,TRBJ1-2
CAWSTVRDRETQYF,TRBV30,TRBJ2-5
CAIRTGHNSPLHF,TRBV10-3,TRBJ1-6
CASAPTGGFTEAFF,TRBV12-5,TRBJ1-1
CASSLDPSRGSPLHF,TRBV5-1,TRBJ1-6
CASSLIPGPYNEQFF,TRBV7-3,TRBJ2-1
CASGRGGFDEKLFF,TRBV6-5,TRBJ1-4
CAWRIAAGANVLTF,TRBV30,TRBJ2-6
CASSITGQGIGELFF,TRBV19,TRBJ2-2
CASSLGGKGPSGNTIYF,TRBV5-4,TRBJ1-3
CASSVGEQHTIYF,TRBV9,TRBJ1-3
CASSGGDTPETQYF,TRBV5-1,TRBJ2-5
CATSRGPRTTYETYGYTF,TRBV15,TRBJ1-2
CASSFLGSPLHF,TRBV12-3/TRBV12-4,TRBJ1-6
CASSQVSQASYGYTF,TRBV4-2,TRBJ1-2
CASSLEAGGNEQFF,TRBV5-4,TRBJ2-1
CASSLISGRETQYF,TRBV5-6,TRBJ2-5
CASSPRRTANTEAFF,TRBV19,TRBJ1-1
CSVSHRNTEAFF,TRBV29-1,TRBJ1-1
CATSRGDRGVGYGYTF,TRBV15,TRBJ1-2
CASSPTGNSNQPQHF,TRBV9,TRBJ1-5
CASSPTSGAARKYF,TRBV5-4,TRBJ2-7
CASSRWTGRDQPQHF,TRBV6-5,TRBJ1-5
CASSQVLPGLAGALYPGGQYF,TRBV4-2,TRBJ2-7
CASSQLAGQGFTGELFF,TRBV4-2,TRBJ2-2
CASSYSLEGEQYF,TRBV6-5,TRBJ2-7
CASSAMRDNNYGYTF,TRBV19,TRBJ1-2
CASSKVEALEQFF,TRBV21-1,TRBJ2-1
CASSPTRGPYGYTF,TRBV5-1,TRBJ1-2
CASSRVAGTDTQYF,TRBV2,TRBJ2-3
CASSGGGSLGGEQYF,TRBV4-3,TRBJ2-7
CASSLYRGLGGYTF,TRBV27,TRBJ1-2
CASSERVDGYTF,TRBV2,TRBJ1-2